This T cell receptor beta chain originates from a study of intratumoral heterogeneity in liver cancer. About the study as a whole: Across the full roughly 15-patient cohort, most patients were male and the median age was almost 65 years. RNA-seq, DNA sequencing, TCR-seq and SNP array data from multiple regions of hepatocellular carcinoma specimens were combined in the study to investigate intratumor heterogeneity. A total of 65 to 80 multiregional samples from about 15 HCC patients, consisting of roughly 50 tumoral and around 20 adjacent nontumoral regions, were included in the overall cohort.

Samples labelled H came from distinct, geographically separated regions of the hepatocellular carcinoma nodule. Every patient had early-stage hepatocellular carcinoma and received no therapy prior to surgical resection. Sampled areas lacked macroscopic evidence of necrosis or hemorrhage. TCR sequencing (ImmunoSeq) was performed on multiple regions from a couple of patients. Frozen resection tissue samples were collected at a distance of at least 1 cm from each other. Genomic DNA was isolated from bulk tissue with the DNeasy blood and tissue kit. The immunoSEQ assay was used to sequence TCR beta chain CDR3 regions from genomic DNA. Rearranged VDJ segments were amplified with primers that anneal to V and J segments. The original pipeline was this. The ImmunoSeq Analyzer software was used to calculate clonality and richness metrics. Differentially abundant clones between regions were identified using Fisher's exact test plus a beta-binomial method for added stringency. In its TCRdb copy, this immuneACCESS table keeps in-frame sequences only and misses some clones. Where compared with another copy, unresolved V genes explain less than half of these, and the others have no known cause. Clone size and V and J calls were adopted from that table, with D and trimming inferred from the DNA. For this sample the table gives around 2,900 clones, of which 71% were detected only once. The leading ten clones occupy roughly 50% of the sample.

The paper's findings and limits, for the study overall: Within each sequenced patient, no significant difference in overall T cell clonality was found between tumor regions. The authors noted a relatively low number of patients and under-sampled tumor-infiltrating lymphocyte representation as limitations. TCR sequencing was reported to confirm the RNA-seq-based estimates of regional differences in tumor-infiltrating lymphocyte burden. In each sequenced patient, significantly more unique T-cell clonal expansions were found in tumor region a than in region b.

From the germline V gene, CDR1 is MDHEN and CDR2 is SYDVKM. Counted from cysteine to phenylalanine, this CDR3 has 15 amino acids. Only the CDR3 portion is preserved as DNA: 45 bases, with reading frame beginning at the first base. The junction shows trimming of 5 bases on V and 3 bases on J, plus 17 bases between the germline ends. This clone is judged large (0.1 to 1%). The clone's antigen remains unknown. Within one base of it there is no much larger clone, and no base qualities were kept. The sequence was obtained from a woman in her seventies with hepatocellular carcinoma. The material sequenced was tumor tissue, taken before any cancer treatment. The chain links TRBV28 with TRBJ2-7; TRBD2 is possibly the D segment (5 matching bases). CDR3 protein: CASSLTGRVYYEQYF. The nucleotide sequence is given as TGTGCCAGCAGTCTGACCGGGCGGGTGTACTACGAGCAGTACTTC.